This section outlines one T cell receptor beta chain sequence together with its context. This entry is derived from a study of CD8 T cells in ankylosing spondylitis. The CDR3 is 15 amino acids. After removal of 5 bases from V and 6 bases from J, the junction contained 11 bases not matched to a gene. CDR1 and CDR2 from the germline V gene are SEHNR and FQNEAQ (reference sequence). One entry per CDR3 protein results from TCRdb running MiXCR on the 5' RACE reads. This table has 250,000 or so distinct CDR3 sequences, 15% to 20% appearing once. The origin of this receptor is a male donor with ankylosing spondylitis or in good health (not recorded which). Material for sequencing was blood, either unsorted or a sorted T cell fraction (not recorded which). The V gene is TRBV7-9, the J gene TRBJ2-7; 9 nucleotides match TRBD1. The CDR3 is CASSPSHPQGAEQYF. CDR3 nucleotides: TGTGCCAGCAGCCCCAGTCATCCACAGGGGGCCGAGCAGTACTTC.